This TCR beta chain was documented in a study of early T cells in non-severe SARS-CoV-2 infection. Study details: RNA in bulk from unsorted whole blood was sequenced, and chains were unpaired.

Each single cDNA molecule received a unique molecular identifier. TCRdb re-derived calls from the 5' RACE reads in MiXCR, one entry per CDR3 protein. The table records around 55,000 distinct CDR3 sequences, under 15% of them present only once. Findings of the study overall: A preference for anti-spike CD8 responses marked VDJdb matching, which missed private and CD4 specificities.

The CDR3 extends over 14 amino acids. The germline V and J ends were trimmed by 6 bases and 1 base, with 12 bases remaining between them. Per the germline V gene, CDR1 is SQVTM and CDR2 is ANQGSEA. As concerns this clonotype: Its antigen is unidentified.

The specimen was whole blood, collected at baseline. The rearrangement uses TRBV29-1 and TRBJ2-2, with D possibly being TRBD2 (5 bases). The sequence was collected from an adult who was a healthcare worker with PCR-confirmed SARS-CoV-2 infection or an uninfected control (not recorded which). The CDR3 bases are TGCAGCGTCCATGGACTCCTGAACACCGGGGAGCTGTTTTTT. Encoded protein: CSVHGLLNTGELFF.